This T cell receptor beta chain comes out of a study of blood T cell repertoires in COVID-19 (dated by TCRdb to the early 2020s). Study-wide context: The collaborator samples originated in the United States, Italy and Spain and spanned the acute and convalescent phases of COVID-19. The material from the prospective study consisted of cDNA or gDNA derived from T cells, B-cell-depleted T cells, or PBMCs. Subjects who had been exposed to COVID-19, were actively infected with it, or had recovered from it provided the deeply sampled blood TCRbeta repertoires that made up the dataset. The repertoires were made available in a free public database intended to serve as a resource for research on the immune response to SARS-CoV-2. The samples were drawn from two sources: the first 160 participants of the ongoing ImmuneRACE study, and approximately 1,300 subjects contributed by 6 global collaborators. The sample metadata nearly always contained a de-identified subject ID, COVID-19 status, age in years and sex. Where HLA class I and class II types were available, the types were taken from metadata supplied by the sample provider, not from assay-based typing. Paper-wide results and their limitations: How much clinical and demographic metadata was included differed by source and by participant, and the metadata was provided uncurated.

The germline V gene encodes CDR1 SEHNR and CDR2 FQNEAQ (reference sequence). The CDR3 numbers 12 residues from cysteine through phenylalanine. Only the CDR3 DNA is retained, 36 bases long and in frame from the first base. V and J are truncated by 6 bases and 5 bases respectively, leaving an intervening sequence of 10 bases. Each collaborating institution followed its own protocols to collect whole blood in K2EDTA tubes. Collaborator samples were shipped for TCRbeta analysis as frozen whole blood, isolated PBMCs, or DNA extracted from either sample type. TCRbeta CDR3 regions were amplified from genomic DNA using the immunoSEQ Assay, a bias-controlled multiplex PCR. The original methods were these. Within the assay, amplification of reference gene primers was used to estimate how many nucleated cells each sample contained. To quantify the absolute abundance of each unique TCRbeta CDR3 rearrangement, sequence reads were collapsed and filtered. For each sample, productive Simpson clonality was calculated by taking the square root of Simpson's diversity index across productive rearrangements. TCRdb's version of the immuneACCESS table is confined to in-frame rearrangements and falls short of the full clone set. An unresolved V gene accounts for under half of the shortfall where checked; the remainder is of unknown origin. V and J calls plus clone size are reproduced from that table; the DNA served to infer D and trimming. The sample table shows about 82,000 clones, and 75% to 85% are seen once. The ten largest clones take up more than 10% of the sample.

The sample holds one count of this clone. Its antigen remains unidentified. It has no much larger one-base neighbor in the sample; base qualities were not kept. This chain is built from TRBV7-9 and TRBJ2-5; there is no confident call for the D gene. The sequenced sample consisted of peripheral blood. This clonotype was sampled from a woman in her thirties or forties with active or convalescent COVID-19. Here is the DNA: TGTGCCAGCAGTTTCCTCACTGAGACCCAGTACTTC. It specifies CASSFLTETQYF.